This T cell receptor (beta chain) was sequenced in a study of identical twins. V lost 7 bases, J lost 7 bases, and 10 bases stayed unmatched. The CDR3 consists of 14 residues. Germline-derived CDR1 and CDR2 are LNHDA and SQIVND (reference sequence). In TCRdb, the 5' RACE reads were re-called with MiXCR into one record per CDR3 protein. In the table there are around 290,000 distinct CDR3 sequences, roughly 8.6% of which are singletons. The sample also formed part of further work on yellow fever vaccine responses in identical twins.

The TCR was taken from a woman under 30 in good health. The V and J genes are TRBV19 and TRBJ2-3, with 8 nucleotides matching TRBD2. The sequenced sample was CD8+ T cells sorted from blood. The CDR3 spells CASTPRGGFYTQYF. DNA of the CDR3: TGTGCCAGTACCCCCCGGGGGGGTTTTTATACGCAGTATTTT.